This TCR beta chain appears in the sequencing data of a study of molecular identifiers for immune sequencing clone quantification. Whole-study context: In the replicates, RNA derived from around 20,000 or 99,000 naive CD8 cells was divided into five parts, and four were sequenced.

The study's findings and limits: Jurkat TCR RNA that was spiked in from one cell was reportedly detectable among under 1.2 million naive cells.

Methods described previously were used for bulk TCR libraries, and listed TCR primers were applied. TCRdb itself ran the PCR reads through MiXCR, one entry per CDR3 protein. In the table there are about 320,000 distinct CDR3 sequences, 20% to 25% of which are singletons. Every naive CD8 library was made from between about 17,000 and 1,000,000 sorted cells with 10%, 30% or 50% RNA. This clonotype showed up many times. Its antigen is not identified. Sequenced material: naive CD8+ T cells from blood, with Jurkat cell RNA spiked in. Subset reported: FACS-sorted CD8+CD4-CCR7+CD45RA+ naive T cells. The sequence came from a human donor in good health. Some libraries in this study had Jurkat cell RNA spiked in.

CDR3 sequence reads: CASSLELGDETQYF. The CDR3 DNA is TGTGCCAGCAGCTTGGAGTTAGGGGATGAGACCCAGTACTTC. The chain employs TRBV5-5 and TRBJ2-5; maybe TRBD1 (5 bases). In germline, CDR1 is SGHKS, CDR2 YYEKEE (reference sequence). V dropped 0 bases and J dropped 5 bases, with 11 bases sitting between them. The CDR3 consists of 14 residues.